These 23 T cell receptor beta chains share one sample of origin, sequenced in a study of cytomegalovirus exposure and HLA in healthy donors. The PCR used 60 Vbeta and 13 Jbeta primers. Using immunoSEQ multiplex PCR, the repertoire was profiled, and TCRdb retains in-frame clones only, with some absent. Here the sample spans roughly 140,000 clones, approximately 84% being singletons. What was sequenced was PBMCs. These receptors were collected from a woman in her fifties or sixties in good health and CMV-seropositive.

V is TRBV7-2 and J is TRBJ1-1; TRBD1 matches at 8 bases. The CDR3 is 14 residues long. V was clipped by 8 bases and J by 4 bases; unmatched bases: 9. Germline assignment: CDR1 SGHTA and CDR2 FQGNSA. In DNA, the CDR3 is TGTGCCAGCGGTCGAGGACAGGGAAGCACTGAAGCTTTCTTT. Its translation is CASGRGQGSTEAFF.

The rearrangement joins TRBV27 to TRBJ2-7, with 7 positions matching TRBD2. The V gene end was trimmed by 5 bases and the J gene end by 2 bases; junction bases not matched to a gene: 3. CDR1 is MNHEY, CDR2 SMNVEV, per germline (reference sequence). This CDR3 has 13 residues. The CDR3 nucleotides read TGTGCCAGCAGTAGCGGGACCCCCTACGAGCAGTACTTC. It encodes CASSSGTPYEQYF.

The V call is TRBV7-8, the J call TRBJ2-7; D is perhaps TRBD2 (6 bases). Trimming pared 10 bases from V and 6 bases from J, leaving 16 bases between. Germline V CDR1 and CDR2: SGHVS, FQNEAQ. The CDR3 is 12 amino acids. The CDR3 DNA sequence: TGTGCCACCATTCGGGAGTCAGGCGAGCAGTACTTC. As protein: CATIRESGEQYF.

This chain uses TRBV6-1 with TRBJ1-5; D gene ambiguous. Per the germline V gene, CDR1 is MNHNS and CDR2 is SASEGT. The CDR3 length is 15 residues. Trimming removed 0 bases from V and 2 bases from J, with 8 bases in between. The CDR3 nucleotides read TGTGCCAGCAGTGAAGCTCTTAGAGGCAATCAGCCCCAGCATTTT. It codes for CASSEALRGNQPQHF.

The V gene is TRBV25-1, the J gene TRBJ2-1; TRBD2 matches 7 bases. V was pared by 4 bases and J by 12 bases, with 6 bases of the junction left unmatched. Germline V gene sequence: CDR1 MGHDK, CDR2 SYGVNS. The CDR3 is 12 residues long. The CDR3 DNA reads as TGTGCCAGCAGTGTATCGGGGGGTGGGCAGTTCTTC. Translated: CASSVSGGGQFF.

The CDR3 DNA sequence: TGTGCCAGCAGCTTAGAACAGCAAGAGACCCAGTACTTC. Residues: CASSLEQQETQYF. The V call is TRBV7-8, the J call TRBJ2-5; no clear D gene. V dropped 1 base and J dropped 2 bases, with 5 bases sitting between them. The CDR3 has 13 amino acids. Germline CDR1 reads SGHVS; CDR2 reads FQNEAQ.

The chain links TRBV19 to TRBJ1-2, with D perhaps matching TRBD1 (5 bases). The germline gives CDR1 LNHDA, CDR2 SQIVND (reference sequence). The CDR3 is 15 amino acids. V was shortened by 4 bases and J by 7 bases, with 19 bases between the two germline ends. The CDR3 DNA reads as TGTGCCAGTAGTACCCCCACCGGTGGGGGGTTTGGCTACACCTTC. This gives the protein CASSTPTGGGFGYTF.

The gene calls are TRBV28 and TRBJ2-3, with 11 bases lining up with TRBD2. CDR3 length equals 16 residues. Germline lookup yields CDR1 MDHEN and CDR2 SYDVKM. Trimming cost V 3 bases and J 5 bases; bases outside gene matches: 7. Here the CDR3 DNA reads TGTGCCAGCAGTTTTCCGACTAGCGGGAATTTAGATACGCAGTATTTT. Protein: CASSFPTSGNLDTQYF. The variable domain in full, with the rest retrieved from reference TRBV28 and TRBJ2-3, is DVKVTQSSRYLVKRTGEKVFLECVQDMDHENMFWYRQDPGLGLRLIYFSYDVKMKEKGDIPEGYSVSREKKERFSLILESASTNQTSMYLCASSFPTSGNLDTQYFGPGTRLTVL.

The gene calls are TRBV5-1 and TRBJ2-6, with 7 nucleotides matching TRBD2. CDR3 size: 20 residues. V lost 0 bases to trimming and J lost 4 bases; unmatched junction nucleotides: 16. CDR1 and CDR2 from the germline V gene are SGHRS and YFSETQ. The CDR3 sequence is CASSLGGEELARSGANVLTF. The CDR3 bases are TGCGCCAGCAGCTTGGGGGGGGAAGAACTAGCGCGTTCAGGGGCCAACGTCCTGACTTTC.

This clone has more than one count but fewer than ten. V and J are TRBV5-6 and TRBJ1-5; 7 bases are shared with TRBD1. Germline assignment: CDR1 SGHDT and CDR2 YYEEEE. V shed 4 bases, J shed 3 bases, and the junction held 7 bases outside the gene matches. The CDR3 runs to 15 residues. The DNA for the CDR3 is TGTGCCAGCAGCCTGTCTGACAGGGTCAATCAGCCCCAGCATTTT. Protein: CASSLSDRVNQPQHF.

This chain connects TRBV6-5 to TRBJ2-3, with 14 bases identical to TRBD2. After removal of 6 bases from V and 3 bases from J, the junction contained 2 bases not matched to a gene. Germline CDR1 is MNHEY and CDR2 is SVGAGI. The CDR3 extends over 15 amino acids. The CDR3 region is CASRGTSGRTDTQYF. The CDR3 DNA is TGTGCCAGCAGAGGGACTAGCGGGAGAACAGATACGCAGTATTTT.

The chain couples TRBV7-9 to TRBJ2-2; a weak D match, TRBD2 (5 bases). In germline, CDR1 is SEHNR, CDR2 FQNEAQ (reference sequence). Trimming removed 0 bases from V and 6 bases from J, with 14 bases in between. The CDR3 spans 16 residues. The CDR3 sequence is CASSLARVSEAGELFF. CDR3 nucleotide sequence: TGTGCCAGCAGCTTAGCGCGGGTTAGCGAGGCCGGGGAGCTGTTTTTT.

The chain recombines TRBV4-1 with TRBJ1-5; 7 bases line up with TRBD1. The CDR3 runs to 15 residues. Per germline, CDR1 MGHRA and CDR2 YSYEKL. V shed 9 bases and J 2 bases; nucleotides not matched to a gene: 10. CDR3 in amino acids: CASTREGAGNQPQHF. CDR3 nucleotide sequence: TGCGCCAGTACCCGGGAGGGGGCGGGCAATCAGCCCCAGCATTTT.

V gene TRBV5-1 combines with J gene TRBJ1-3; D gene uncertain. The CDR3 contains 14 residues. V was clipped by 4 bases and J by 0 bases, with 8 bases between them. From germline, CDR1 is SGHRS and CDR2 YFSETQ. Here the CDR3 reads CASSPKSSGNTIYF. The CDR3 region has the DNA TGCGCCAGCAGCCCGAAGAGCTCTGGAAACACCATATATTTT.

This clone was observed a handful of times. The chain is built from TRBV5-1 and TRBJ1-4; 7 nucleotides match TRBD1. Germline loops: CDR1 SGHRS, CDR2 YFSETQ. With V trimmed by 4 bases and J by 8 bases, 8 bases remained unmatched. The CDR3 length is 14 residues. In nucleotides, the CDR3 is TGCGCCAGCAGCGACCCCAACAGGGGCGAAAAACTGTTTTTT. Translating gives CASSDPNRGEKLFF. Complete variable domain (other parts from reference TRBV5-1 and TRBJ1-4): KAGVTQTPRYLIKTRGQQVTLSCSPISGHRSVSWYQQTPGQGLQFLFEYFSETQRNKGNFPGRFSGRQFSNSRSEMNVSTLELGDSALYLCASSDPNRGEKLFFGSGTQLSVL.

V is TRBV11-3 and J is TRBJ2-2; TRBD1 matches at 9 bases. CDR1 and CDR2 (germline): SGHNT, YENEEA. The V and J ends lost 5 bases and 7 bases, in that order; junction bases with no gene match: 5. The CDR3 is 14 residues long. CDR3 residues: CASSVGTGYGELFF. The CDR3 DNA reads as TGTGCCAGCAGCGTCGGGACAGGGTACGGGGAGCTGTTTTTT.

The rearrangement joins TRBV2 to TRBJ2-4, with D possibly matching TRBD1 (5 bases). Germline lookup yields CDR1 SNHLY and CDR2 FYNNEI. The CDR3 contains 15 residues. The V and J ends lost 4 bases and 2 bases respectively, with 12 bases between them. In nucleotides, the CDR3 is TGTGCCAGCAGTGGAAAGACAGCTTCCAAAAACATTCAGTACTTC. Translated: CASSGKTASKNIQYF. The variable domain in full, with the rest retrieved from reference TRBV2 and TRBJ2-4, is EPEVTQTPSHQVTQMGQEVILRCVPISNHLYFYWYRQILGQKVEFLVSFYNNEISEKSEIFDDQFSVERPDGSNFTLKIRSTKLEDSAMYFCASSGKTASKNIQYFGAGTRLSVL.

V usage is TRBV23-1 and J usage is TRBJ2-7; the D gene is possibly TRBD2 (6 bases). TRBV23-1 is classed as an ORF, of uncertain function. V was clipped by 1 base and J by 0 bases, with 13 bases between them. This CDR3 comprises 16 residues. CDR3 residues: CASSQFLAKSSYEQYF. CDR3 bases: TGCGCCAGCAGTCAATTTCTAGCGAAGAGCTCCTACGAGCAGTACTTC.

In the case of this clone: Other DNA sequences within the sample encode an identical CDR3. The chain has TRBV29-1 and TRBJ1-1, with 8 bases lining up with TRBD1. V was clipped by 5 bases and J by 5 bases; unmatched bases: 7. Germline lookup yields CDR1 SQVTM and CDR2 ANQGSEA. The CDR3 runs 13 residues. DNA for the CDR3: TGCAGCGTTCTTAGCAGGGGGCGAACTGAAGCTTTCTTT. It codes for CSVLSRGRTEAFF.

This clone was observed a single time. At one boundary the junction diverges from the germline segment, which might be a read error. The gene calls are TRBV14 and TRBJ1-1; D is unclear. From germline, CDR1 is SGHDN and CDR2 FVKESK. This CDR3 spans 11 amino acids. CDR3 loop: CASSRRGIPIF. The CDR3 DNA reads as TGTGCCAGCAGCCGGCGGGGTATACCTATCTTT.

This clone was picked up one time. The CDR3, as DNA: TGTGCCAGCAGTGCTTATTCGAGGGTGTTGAGAGATACGCAGTATTTT. It encodes CASSAYSRVLRDTQYF. The gene calls are TRBV6-1 and TRBJ2-3, with D possibly TRBD2 on 5 matching bases. Germline V CDR1 and CDR2: MNHNS, SASEGT. CDR3 length: 16 amino acids. V shed 4 bases and J shed 5 bases, with 19 bases lying between them.

Only one count was recorded for this clone. The chain combines TRBV28 with TRBJ1-4, with TRBD1 matching over 8 bases. This CDR3 has 14 amino acids. V was pared by 6 bases and J by 7 bases, with 7 bases of the junction left unmatched. The germline V gene encodes CDR1 MDHEN and CDR2 SYDVKM. The CDR3 DNA follows: TGTGCCAGCAGCCTTTCGGACAGGGCTGAAAAACTGTTTTTT. Translating gives CASSLSDRAEKLFF.

The V and J genes are TRBV27 and TRBJ1-4; 7 bases agree with TRBD1. This CDR3 spans 15 amino acids. With 5 bases clipped from V and 7 bases from J, the junction kept 10 bases outside the gene matches. Germline CDR1 reads MNHEY; CDR2 reads SMNVEV (reference sequence). The DNA of the CDR3 is TGTGCCAGCAGTCCTAGACAGGGTTTCGGTGAAAAACTGTTTTTT. It translates to CASSPRQGFGEKLFF.